This is a list of T cell receptor beta chains from one sample in a study of CD8+ T cells in alopecia areata. Some clones are missing from TCRdb's copy, which holds only in-frame ones; the method was immunoSEQ multiplex PCR. The data hold about 220,000 clones, with roughly 56% observed a single time. The sequenced sample was CD4+ T cells sorted from blood, obtained at week 4, from a patient treated with tofacitinib. The receptors shown here come from a human donor with alopecia areata. CDR3s leave out the opening cysteine and the closing phenylalanine or tryptophan.

V: TRBV15
J: TRBJ2-5
CDR3: ATSKRTEPQETQY

V: TRBV13
J: TRBJ2-3
CDR3: ASSRQSTDTQY

V: TRBV9
J: TRBJ1-6
CDR3: ASSERGLGNSPLH

V: TRBV15
J: TRBJ2-7
CDR3: ATSRAPVGANEQY

V: TRBV5-6
J: TRBJ2-6
CDR3: ASSHRAGANVLT

V: TRBV9
J: TRBJ2-5
CDR3: ASSASTGAALQETQY

V: TRBV14
J: TRBJ1-6
CDR3: ASSPGGRNSPLH

V: TRBV11-2
J: TRBJ2-5
CDR3: ASSSPDSQY

V: TRBV7-3
J: TRBJ1-2
CDR3: ASSSGQGFYT

V: TRBV7-2
J: TRBJ2-1
CDR3: ASSRWASGGANEQF

V: TRBV29-1
J: TRBJ2-6
CDR3: SVEDLRVRTGSGANVLT

V: TRBV2
J: TRBJ2-1
CDR3: ASSEGGTLTYNEQF

V: TRBV6-6
J: TRBJ2-5
CDR3: ASSFPTPSEETQY

V: TRBV20-1
J: TRBJ2-1
CDR3: SAIPANEQF

V: TRBV7-2
J: TRBJ2-7
CDR3: ASSLGGTYEQY

V: TRBV2
J: TRBJ2-7
CDR3: ASSKTGGSSYEQY

V: TRBV29-1
J: TRBJ1-2
CDR3: SAYLDGYT

V: TRBV9
J: TRBJ2-5
CDR3: ASSVAGGEETQY

V: TRBV4-3
J: TRBJ1-2
CDR3: ASSSGGGYGYT

V: TRBV6-1
J: TRBJ1-2
CDR3: ASSDAGRDYGYT

V: TRBV7-8
J: -
CDR3: ASRGYSYEQY

V: TRBV2
J: TRBJ2-1
CDR3: ASSVQREQF

V: TRBV29-1
J: TRBJ1-1
CDR3: SVARGVGGTEAF

V: TRBV4-3
J: TRBJ1-4
CDR3: ASSQDGHSTGKLF

V: TRBV29-1
J: TRBJ2-1
CDR3: SVTPQGNEQF

V: TRBV30
J: TRBJ2-6
CDR3: AWRTVSGANVLT

V: TRBV29-1
J: TRBJ1-2
CDR3: SVSGQANNYGYT

V: TRBV11-1
J: TRBJ2-1
CDR3: ASSLGDRGEQF

V: TRBV4-2
J: TRBJ2-3
CDR3: ASSQTTSTDTQY

V: TRBV4-3
J: TRBJ1-1
CDR3: ASSQDLRNEAF

V: TRBV14
J: TRBJ1-1
CDR3: ASRAGTAFRAF

V: TRBV7-8
J: TRBJ2-1
CDR3: ASSRLVSNPRQF

V: TRBV29-1
J: TRBJ2-7
CDR3: SVSQTGPNYEQY

V: TRBV7-9
J: TRBJ1-1
CDR3: ASSLEGVNTEAF

V: TRBV7-9
J: TRBJ1-5
CDR3: ASSPGTEAARPQH

V: TRBV25-1
J: TRBJ1-6
CDR3: ASRGTVSYNSPLH

V: TRBV19
J: TRBJ2-3
CDR3: ASSIGGADTQY

V: TRBV20-1
J: TRBJ2-5
CDR3: SALTGGAQY

V: TRBV20-1
J: TRBJ1-1
CDR3: SALDREAF

V: TRBV2
J: TRBJ2-7
CDR3: ASKTVDEQY

V: TRBV9
J: TRBJ1-2
CDR3: ASALGEDKSYGYT

V: TRBV29-1
J: TRBJ2-2
CDR3: SVDRGNTGELF

V: TRBV6-5
J: TRBJ2-7
CDR3: ASSYSTSSYEQY